These 21 T cell receptor beta chains were all obtained from the same sample, sequenced in a study of cytomegalovirus exposure and HLA in healthy donors. Amplification used 60 Vbeta primers and 13 Jbeta primers. Clones were read by immunoSEQ multiplex PCR, and TCRdb kept only the in-frame ones, dropping some. Its table lists 150,000 or so clones. Source material: PBMCs. These receptors originate from a woman aged 45-59 years in good health and CMV-seronegative.

CDR3 in amino acids: CASSYSLGGSNEQFF. The CDR3 DNA sequence: TGTGCCAGCAGTTACTCCCTGGGGGGATCCAATGAGCAGTTCTTC. The rearrangement joins TRBV6-5 to TRBJ2-1; D possibly corresponds to TRBD2 (6 bases). Per the germline V gene, CDR1 is MNHEY and CDR2 is SVGAGI. The V end was cut by 0 bases, the J end by 6 bases, with 12 bases between. The CDR3 runs to 15 residues.

The chain uses TRBV11-2 and TRBJ2-1, with 8 bases aligning to TRBD2. The CDR3 runs 17 residues. CDR1 is SGHAT, CDR2 FQNNGV, per germline. With V trimmed by 5 bases and J by 0 bases, 9 bases remained unmatched. Written as DNA, the CDR3 is TGTGCCAGCAGCGGGTTAGCGGGGAAAATCTCCTACAATGAGCAGTTCTTC. Protein: CASSGLAGKISYNEQFF.

V is TRBV6-1 and J is TRBJ1-2; D might be TRBD1 (5 bases). V was shortened by 5 bases and J by 7 bases, with 17 bases between the two germline ends. The CDR3 is 14 amino acids. Germline CDR1 and CDR2: MNHNS and SASEGT. DNA of the CDR3: TGTGCCAGCAGTACCGGGACTGCCCAAATTGGCTACACCTTC. Translation gives CASSTGTAQIGYTF.

The chain employs TRBV6-4 and TRBJ2-2; TRBD1 might be the D (6 bases). Germline CDR1 reads MRHNA; CDR2 reads SNTAGT. The CDR3 extends over 14 amino acids. V lost 6 bases and J 5 bases, leaving 13 bases between the germline ends. CDR3 nucleotide sequence: TGTGCCAGCAGGACAAAGACAGGAACCGGGGAGCTGTTTTTT. It translates to CASRTKTGTGELFF.

The rearrangement joins TRBV11-2 to TRBJ2-5, with D possibly matching TRBD2 (6 bases). The CDR3 runs 16 residues. Germline assignment: CDR1 SGHAT and CDR2 FQNNGV. V lost 2 bases and J 4 bases, leaving 17 bases between the germline ends. This CDR3 is CASSLMTRGQGETQYF. The CDR3 DNA sequence: TGTGCCAGCAGCTTAATGACGCGGGGCCAAGGAGAGACCCAGTACTTC.

The chain employs TRBV5-1 and TRBJ2-7, with D possibly matching TRBD1 (6 bases). This CDR3 has 13 residues. The germline V gene has CDR1 SGHRS and CDR2 YFSETQ. The V end was cut by 4 bases, the J end by 4 bases, with 12 bases between. The CDR3 bases are TGCGCCAGCAGCCCTGCGGACAGTTACGAGCAGTACTTC. Translation gives CASSPADSYEQYF.

This chain uses TRBV5-5 with TRBJ1-2, with 8 bases lining up with TRBD1. Germline V gene data show CDR1 as SGHKS and CDR2 as YYEKEE (reference sequence). CDR3 length: 16 amino acids. V was pared by 1 base and J by 7 bases, with 12 bases of the junction left unmatched. The CDR3 region is CASSLFLRQGRGGYTF. CDR3 DNA: TGTGCCAGCAGCTTGTTTCTCAGACAGGGGAGAGGTGGCTACACCTTC.

The chain links TRBV27 to TRBJ1-4; TRBD1 matches 7 bases. V lost 8 bases to trimming and J lost 0 bases; unmatched junction nucleotides: 12. Germline-derived CDR1 and CDR2 are MNHEY and SMNVEV (reference sequence). The CDR3 is 17 amino acids. For the CDR3, the DNA is TGTGCCAGCGGGAACCTAACACAGGGGACAACTAATGAAAAACTGTTTTTT. It is translated as CASGNLTQGTTNEKLFF. The whole variable domain, remainder taken from reference TRBV27 and TRBJ1-4, is EAQVTQNPRYLITVTGKKLTVTCSQNMNHEYMSWYRQDPGLGLRQIYYSMNVEVTDKGDVPEGYKVSRKEKRNFPLILESPSPNQTSLYFCASGNLTQGTTNEKLFFGSGTQLSVL.

V usage is TRBV14 and J usage is TRBJ1-1; D remains ambiguous. This CDR3 contains 11 residues. Trimming removed 3 bases at V and 4 bases at J, with 3 bases between. CDR1 and CDR2 from the germline V gene are SGHDN and FVKESK. CDR3 loop: CASSHSTEAFF. CDR3 coding DNA: TGTGCCAGCAGCCACAGCACTGAAGCTTTCTTT. The entire variable domain, with the rest obtained from reference TRBV14 and TRBJ1-1, is as follows: EAGVTQFPSHSVIEKGQTVTLRCDPISGHDNLYWYRRVMGKEIKFLLHFVKESKQDESGMPNNRFLAERTGGTYSTLKVQPAELEDSGVYFCASSHSTEAFFGQGTRLTVV.

The chain has TRBV5-6 and TRBJ1-5; D is unclear. Germline CDR1 is SGHDT and CDR2 is YYEEEE. Trimming stripped 1 base from V and 4 bases from J, with 6 bases between. The CDR3 spans 13 residues. The CDR3 DNA reads as TGTGCCAGCAGCTTGACCGGGAATCAGCCCCAGCATTTT. It yields the protein CASSLTGNQPQHF. Full variable domain (rest looked up from reference TRBV5-6 and TRBJ1-5): DAGVTQSPTHLIKTRGQQVTLRCSPKSGHDTVSWYQQALGQGPQFIFQYYEEEERQRGNFPDRFSGHQFPNYSSELNVNALLLGDSALYLCASSLTGNQPQHFGDGTRLSIL.

The rearrangement joins TRBV19 to TRBJ2-5; perhaps TRBD1 as D (6 bases). V lost 6 bases and J 1 base, leaving 15 bases between the germline ends. Germline CDR1 is LNHDA and CDR2 is SQIVND (reference sequence). CDR3 length equals 15 residues. The CDR3 here is CASSPLQGPQETQYF. Written as DNA, the CDR3 is TGTGCCAGTAGCCCCCTTCAGGGGCCCCAAGAGACCCAGTACTTC.

The V gene is TRBV5-1, the J gene TRBJ2-7; the D gene is possibly TRBD1 (5 bases). Germline loops: CDR1 SGHRS, CDR2 YFSETQ. The V end lost 5 bases, the J end lost 4 bases, and 13 bases lay between the germline ends. This CDR3 comprises 13 residues. The CDR3 nucleotides read TGCGCCAGCAGAAAAGGGGATCTATACGAGCAGTACTTC. The encoded protein is CASRKGDLYEQYF.

The chain carries TRBV7-2 and TRBJ2-5, with 7 bases identical to TRBD1. The germline gives CDR1 SGHTA, CDR2 FQGNSA. V shed 4 bases, J shed 3 bases, and the junction held 8 bases outside the gene matches. The CDR3 is 15 amino acids. CDR3 in DNA: TGTGCCAGCAGCTCCAGGACAGGCCGAGAAGAGACCCAGTACTTC. This translates into CASSSRTGREETQYF.

This chain connects TRBV5-1 to TRBJ2-3; 7 bases line up with TRBD2. The V gene's germline CDR1 is SGHRS and CDR2 YFSETQ. V trimming: 3 bases; J trimming: 6 bases; junction bases outside the gene matches: 13. The CDR3 loop spans 16 amino acids. CDR3 sequence (DNA): TGCGCCAGCAGCTCCACCAGTCGACTAGCTGTGGATACGCAGTATTTT. Translated: CASSSTSRLAVDTQYF.

This chain links TRBV7-3 with TRBJ2-7; weak D call: TRBD1 (7 bases). Germline values: CDR1 SGHTA, CDR2 FQGTGA. CDR3 length: 15 residues. The V and J ends lost 2 bases and 0 bases respectively, with 11 bases between them. CDR3 sequence reads: CASSLQGGSSYEQYF. The DNA of the CDR3 is TGTGCCAGCAGCTTACAGGGGGGTAGCTCCTACGAGCAGTACTTC.

The J gene is TRBJ1-2, the V gene TRBV28, with D maybe TRBD1 (5 bases). The V end was cut by 3 bases, the J end by 2 bases, with 7 bases between. This CDR3 comprises 13 residues. The germline gives CDR1 MDHEN, CDR2 SYDVKM. The CDR3 reads CASSFRQNYGYTF. DNA for the CDR3: TGTGCCAGCAGTTTCAGACAGAACTATGGCTACACCTTC.

The CDR3 protein is CASSAGVQETQYF. The CDR3 DNA reads as TGCGCCAGCAGCGCCGGGGTCCAAGAGACCCAGTACTTC. This chain joins TRBV5-1 and TRBJ2-5; possibly TRBD2 for D (5 bases). Looked up from germline, CDR1 is SGHRS and CDR2 is YFSETQ. The CDR3 totals 13 residues. Deletions cut 4 bases from V and 1 base from J, with 8 bases between. The complete variable domain, with remaining parts taken from reference TRBV5-1 and TRBJ2-5, reads KAGVTQTPRYLIKTRGQQVTLSCSPISGHRSVSWYQQTPGQGLQFLFEYFSETQRNKGNFPGRFSGRQFSNSRSEMNVSTLELGDSALYLCASSAGVQETQYFGPGTRLLVL.

This chain joins TRBV5-5 and TRBJ2-7, with 7 nucleotides matching TRBD2. CDR3 length equals 12 residues. Germline lookup yields CDR1 SGHKS and CDR2 YYEKEE (reference sequence). J was trimmed by 5 bases and V by 3 bases; bases with no gene match: 2. CDR3 sequence (DNA): TGTGCCAGCAGCTGGGGGGGACACGAGCAGTACTTC. Its translation: CASSWGGHEQYF.

The V gene is TRBV5-6, the J gene TRBJ1-1, with D hard to call. CDR1 is SGHDT, CDR2 YYEEEE, per germline. V was shortened by 1 base and J by 1 base, with 11 bases between the two germline ends. The CDR3 sequence is 15 residues long. DNA of the CDR3: TGTGCCAGCAGCTTGAGAGGATTGGGGAACACTGAAGCTTTCTTT. Residues: CASSLRGLGNTEAFF.

The rearrangement links TRBV10-3 to TRBJ2-7; possibly TRBD2 for D (5 bases). V was trimmed by 3 bases and J by 0 bases, leaving 12 bases between them. Germline assignment: CDR1 ENHRY and CDR2 SYGVKD. The CDR3 contains 15 residues. The CDR3 DNA is TGTGCCATCAGTGATTCAAATGCGGGCTCCTACGAGCAGTACTTC. It is translated as CAISDSNAGSYEQYF.

V and J are TRBV30 and TRBJ1-4; 10 positions agree with TRBD1. V was pared by 5 bases and J by 9 bases, with 6 bases of the junction left unmatched. The CDR3 length is 13 residues. CDR1 and CDR2 (germline): GTSNPN, SVGIG (reference sequence). The DNA for the CDR3 is TGTGCCTGGGCCGGGACAGGGGACCAAAAACTGTTTTTT. It is translated as CAWAGTGDQKLFF.